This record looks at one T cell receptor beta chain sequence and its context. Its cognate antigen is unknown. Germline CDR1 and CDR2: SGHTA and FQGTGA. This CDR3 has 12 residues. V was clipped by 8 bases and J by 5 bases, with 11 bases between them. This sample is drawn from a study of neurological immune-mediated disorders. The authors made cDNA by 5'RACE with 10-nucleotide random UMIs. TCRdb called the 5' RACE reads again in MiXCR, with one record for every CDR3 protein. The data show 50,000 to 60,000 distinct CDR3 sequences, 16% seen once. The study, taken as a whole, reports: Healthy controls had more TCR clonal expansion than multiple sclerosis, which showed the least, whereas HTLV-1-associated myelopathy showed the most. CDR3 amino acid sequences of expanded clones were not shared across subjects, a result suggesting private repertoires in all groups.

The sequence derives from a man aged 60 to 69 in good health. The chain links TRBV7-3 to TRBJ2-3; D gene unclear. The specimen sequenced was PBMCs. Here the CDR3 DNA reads TGTGCCAGCGGGTTAGATGGAGATACGCAGTATTTT. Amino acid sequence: CASGLDGDTQYF.